This T cell receptor (beta chain) was identified during a study of tumor and adjacent non-tumor tissue in lung cancer. Regarding this clonotype: A much larger clone differs from this one at a single base, so this may be a read error.

RNA was extracted from bulk tissue without any cell sorting. The normal lung tissue was taken more than 3 cm from the tumor edge. A modified ARM-PCR protocol with three rounds of nested PCR amplified TCRbeta. MiXCR, applied by TCRdb to the multiplex PCR reads, yields one record per CDR3 protein. This sample has approximately 100,000 distinct CDR3 sequences, with around 57% found just once. The sequenced material came from distant non-tumor lung tissue. The clonotype comes from a man in his sixties with non-small cell lung cancer.

This chain's CDR3 is CASGDPPITEAFF. The CDR3 nucleotides are TGTGCCAGCGGGGACCCCCCGATCACTGAAGCTTTCTTT. The chain carries TRBV28 and TRBJ1-1; tentative D call: TRBD1 (5 bases). The CDR3 has 13 residues. The germline V gene encodes CDR1 MDHEN and CDR2 SYDVKM. Trimming removed 8 bases from V and 4 bases from J, with 14 bases in between.